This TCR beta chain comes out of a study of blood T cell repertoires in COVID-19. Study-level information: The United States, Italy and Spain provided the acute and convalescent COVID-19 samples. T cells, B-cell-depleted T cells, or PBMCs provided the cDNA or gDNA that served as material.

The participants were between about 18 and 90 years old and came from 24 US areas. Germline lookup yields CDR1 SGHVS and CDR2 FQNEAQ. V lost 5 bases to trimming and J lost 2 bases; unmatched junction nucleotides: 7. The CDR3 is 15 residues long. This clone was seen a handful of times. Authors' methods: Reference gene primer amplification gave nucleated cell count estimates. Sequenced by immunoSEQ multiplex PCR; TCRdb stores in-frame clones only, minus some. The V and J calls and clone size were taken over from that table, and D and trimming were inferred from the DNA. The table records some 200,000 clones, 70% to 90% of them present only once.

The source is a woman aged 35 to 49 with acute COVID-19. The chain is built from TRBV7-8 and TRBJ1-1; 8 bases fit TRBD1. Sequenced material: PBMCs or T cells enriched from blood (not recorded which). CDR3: CASSPPRGQNTEAFF. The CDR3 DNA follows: TGTGCCAGCAGCCCCCCCAGGGGGCAAAACACTGAAGCTTTCTTT.